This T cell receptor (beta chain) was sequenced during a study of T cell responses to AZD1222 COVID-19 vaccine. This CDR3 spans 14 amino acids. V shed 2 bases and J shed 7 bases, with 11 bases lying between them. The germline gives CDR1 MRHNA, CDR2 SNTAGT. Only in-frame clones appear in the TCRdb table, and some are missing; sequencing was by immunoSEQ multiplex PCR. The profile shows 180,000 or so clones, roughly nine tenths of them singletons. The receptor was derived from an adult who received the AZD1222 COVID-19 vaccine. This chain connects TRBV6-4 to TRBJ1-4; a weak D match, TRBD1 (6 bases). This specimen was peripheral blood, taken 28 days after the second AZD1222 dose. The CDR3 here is CASSDQAGAEKLFF. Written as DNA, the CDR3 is TGTGCCAGCAGTGACCAGGCAGGGGCTGAAAAACTGTTTTTT.